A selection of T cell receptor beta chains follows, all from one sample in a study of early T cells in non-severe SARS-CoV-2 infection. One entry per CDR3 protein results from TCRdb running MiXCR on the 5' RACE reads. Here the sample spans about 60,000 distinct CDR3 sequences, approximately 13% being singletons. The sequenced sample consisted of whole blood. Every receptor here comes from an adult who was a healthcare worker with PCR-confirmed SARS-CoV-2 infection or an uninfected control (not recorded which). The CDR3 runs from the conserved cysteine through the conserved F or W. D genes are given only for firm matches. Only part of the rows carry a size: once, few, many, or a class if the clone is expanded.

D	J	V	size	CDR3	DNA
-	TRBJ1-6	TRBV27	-	CASSATGYYSPLHF	TGTGCCAGCAGTGCTACAGGGTATTATTCACCCCTCCACTTT
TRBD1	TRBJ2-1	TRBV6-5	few	CASSYSWSGGVDEQFF	TGTGCCAGCAGTTACTCGTGGTCAGGGGGCGTCGATGAGCAGTTCTTC
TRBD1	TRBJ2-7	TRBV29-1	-	CSVELDRTPGQYF	TGCAGCGTTGAATTGGACAGGACCCCAGGGCAGTACTTC
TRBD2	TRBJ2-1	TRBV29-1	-	CSVVGLAGLIEQFF	TGCAGCGTGGTAGGACTAGCGGGACTTATTGAGCAGTTCTTC
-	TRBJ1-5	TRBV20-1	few	CSANLGGAQPQHF	TGCAGTGCTAACTTGGGGGGGGCCCAGCCCCAGCATTTT
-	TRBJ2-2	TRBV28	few	CASSNPQLFF	TGTGCCAGCAGTAACCCGCAGCTGTTTTTT
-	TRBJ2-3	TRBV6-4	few	CASSSGDDTDTQYF	TGTGCCAGCAGTAGCGGAGATGACACAGATACGCAGTATTTT
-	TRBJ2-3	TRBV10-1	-	CASSESTGAADTQYF	TGCGCCAGCAGTGAGTCGACGGGGGCAGCTGATACGCAGTATTTT
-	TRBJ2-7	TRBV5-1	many	CASSYRDKTYEQYF	TGCGCCAGCAGCTACCGGGACAAAACCTACGAGCAGTACTTC
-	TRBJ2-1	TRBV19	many	CASSIQGPNEQFF	TGTGCCAGTAGTATTCAGGGTCCCAATGAGCAGTTCTTC
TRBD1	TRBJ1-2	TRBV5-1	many	CASSLETGGGGYTF	TGCGCCAGCAGCTTGGAGACAGGGGGCGGTGGCTACACCTTC
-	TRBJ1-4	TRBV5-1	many	CASSMGRDGLNEKLFF	TGCGCCAGCAGTATGGGACGGGACGGACTTAATGAAAAACTGTTTTTT
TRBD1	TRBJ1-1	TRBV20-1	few	CSAFDRGRSLDTEAFF	TGCAGTGCCTTTGACAGGGGGCGATCTTTGGACACTGAAGCTTTCTTT
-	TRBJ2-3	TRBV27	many	CASSLEQASTDTQYF	TGTGCCAGCAGTTTGGAGCAGGCCAGCACAGATACGCAGTATTTT
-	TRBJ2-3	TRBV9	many	CASNSGADTQYF	TGTGCCAGCAACAGCGGAGCAGATACGCAGTATTTT
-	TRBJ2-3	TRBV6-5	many	CASSYDLIDTQYF	TGTGCCAGCAGTTACGACCTCATAGATACGCAGTATTTT
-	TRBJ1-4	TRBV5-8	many	CASSLGGEEKLFF	TGTGCCAGCAGCTTGGGGGGGGAAGAAAAACTGTTTTTT
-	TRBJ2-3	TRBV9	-	CASSPRVAGSADTQYF	TGTGCCAGCAGCCCCCGAGTGGCTGGTAGCGCAGATACGCAGTATTTT
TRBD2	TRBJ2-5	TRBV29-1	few	CSVVPSGGQETQYF	TGCAGCGTTGTACCTAGCGGGGGACAAGAGACCCAGTACTTC
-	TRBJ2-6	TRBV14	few	CASSLNGANVLTF	TGTGCCAGCAGCCTGAATGGGGCCAACGTCCTGACTTTC
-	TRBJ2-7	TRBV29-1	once	CSVEGVGGRSYEQYF	TGCAGCGTTGAAGGGGTCGGGGGGCGATCCTACGAGCAGTACTTC
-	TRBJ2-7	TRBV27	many	CASSWGYEQYF	TGTGCCAGCAGTTGGGGCTACGAGCAGTACTTC
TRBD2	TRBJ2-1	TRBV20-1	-	CSARDPSGRSNEQFF	TGCAGTGCTAGAGATCCCAGCGGGAGAAGCAATGAGCAGTTCTTC
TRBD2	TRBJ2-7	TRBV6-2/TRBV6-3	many	CASSGLAASYEQYF	TGTGCCAGCAGCGGACTAGCGGCCTCCTACGAGCAGTACTTC
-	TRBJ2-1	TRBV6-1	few	CASSTLSDEQFF	TGTGCCAGCAGTACCCTAAGCGATGAGCAGTTCTTC
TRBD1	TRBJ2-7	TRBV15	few	CATSREDRGLSEQYF	TGTGCCACCAGCAGAGAGGACAGGGGGCTGAGCGAGCAGTACTTC
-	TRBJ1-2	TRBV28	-	CASSFAGGLGYTF	TGTGCCAGCAGTTTCGCAGGAGGTCTGGGCTACACCTTC
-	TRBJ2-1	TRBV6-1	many	CASSRDPNGNEQFF	TGTGCCAGCAGCCGGGACCCAAACGGGAATGAGCAGTTCTTC
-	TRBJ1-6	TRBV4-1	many	CASSPQENSPLHF	TGCGCCAGCAGCCCCCAGGAGAATTCACCCCTCCACTTT
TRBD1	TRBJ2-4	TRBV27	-	CASSSSRDRGKNIQYF	TGTGCCAGCAGTTCGAGTAGGGACAGGGGCAAGAACATTCAGTACTTC
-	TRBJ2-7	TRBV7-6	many	CASSLGGSWSYEQYF	TGTGCCAGCAGCTTAGGTGGGTCGTGGTCCTACGAGCAGTACTTC
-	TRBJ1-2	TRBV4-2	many	CASSQDSAKNYGYTF	TGTGCCAGCAGCCAAGACAGCGCCAAAAACTATGGCTACACCTTC
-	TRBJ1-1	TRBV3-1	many	CASSQGRGEAFF	TGTGCCAGCAGCCAAGGACGCGGTGAAGCTTTCTTT
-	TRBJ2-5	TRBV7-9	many	CASSFFPRVQETQYF	TGTGCCAGCAGCTTCTTCCCGAGGGTACAAGAGACCCAGTACTTC
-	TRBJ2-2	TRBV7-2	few	CASSFGVMGELFF	TGTGCCAGCAGCTTCGGGGTAATGGGGGAGCTGTTTTTT
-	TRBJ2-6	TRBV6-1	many	CASRAGTIAASGANVLTF	TGTGCCAGCAGGGCCGGGACAATAGCTGCCTCTGGGGCCAACGTCCTGACTTTC
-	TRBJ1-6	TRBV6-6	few	CASSYYMDNSPLHF	TGTGCCAGCAGTTATTACATGGATAATTCACCCCTCCACTTT
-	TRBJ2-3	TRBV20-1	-	CSAIPVGSSTDTQYF	TGCAGTGCTATCCCCGTTGGGTCTAGCACAGATACGCAGTATTTT
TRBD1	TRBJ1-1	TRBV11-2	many	CASSRGTANTEAFF	TGTGCCAGCAGCCGGGGGACAGCAAACACTGAAGCTTTCTTT
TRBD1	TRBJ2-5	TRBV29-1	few	CSVGQGLETQYF	TGCAGCGTCGGACAGGGCTTGGAGACCCAGTACTTC
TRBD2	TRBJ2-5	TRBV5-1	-	CASSLGSGGIQETQYF	TGCGCCAGCAGCTTGGGTAGCGGGGGAATTCAAGAGACCCAGTACTTC
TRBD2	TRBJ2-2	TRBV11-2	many	CASSSLGPGLAATGELFF	TGTGCCAGCAGCTCCTTGGGGCCCGGACTAGCGGCAACCGGGGAGCTGTTTTTT
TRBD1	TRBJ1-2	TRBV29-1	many	CSDWDRAYGYTF	TGCAGCGACTGGGACAGGGCGTATGGCTACACCTTC
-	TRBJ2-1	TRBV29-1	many	CSVDVGGVLDEQFF	TGCAGCGTTGATGTCGGCGGGGTTCTCGATGAGCAGTTCTTC
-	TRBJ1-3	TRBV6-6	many	CASTGSGNTIYF	TGTGCCAGCACCGGGTCTGGAAACACCATATATTTT
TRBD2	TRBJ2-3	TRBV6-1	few	CASSEILLAGITDTQYF	TGTGCCAGCAGTGAAATCCTTTTAGCGGGGATCACAGATACGCAGTATTTT
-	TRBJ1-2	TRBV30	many	CAWSSNYGYTF	TGTGCCTGGAGTTCGAACTATGGCTACACCTTC
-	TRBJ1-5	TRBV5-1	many	CASSLGSGSNQPQHF	TGCGCCAGCAGCTTGGGTTCCGGGAGCAATCAGCCCCAGCATTTT
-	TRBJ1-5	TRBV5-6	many	CASSLYPEQPQHF	TGTGCCAGCAGCTTGTATCCCGAGCAGCCCCAGCATTTT
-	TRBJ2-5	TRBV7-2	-	CASSLAQGLETQYF	TGTGCCAGCAGCTTAGCCCAGGGTCTAGAGACCCAGTACTTC
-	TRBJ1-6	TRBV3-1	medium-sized	CASSHAKNSPLHF	TGTGCCAGCAGCCACGCGAAAAATTCACCCCTCCACTTT
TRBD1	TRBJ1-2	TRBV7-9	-	CASSSTGDIYGYTF	TGTGCCAGCAGCTCGACAGGGGACATCTATGGCTACACCTTC
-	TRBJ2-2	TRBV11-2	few	CASSSGTLQTGELFF	TGTGCCAGCAGCTCTGGGACTCTCCAAACCGGGGAGCTGTTTTTT